One sample yielded the 27 T cell receptor beta chains listed below, sequenced in a study of PD-1 blockade in classical Hodgkin lymphoma. Sample time point: cycle 4 day 1 (C4D1), after less than 7 weeks of nivolumab. Each patient experienced a relapse that followed autologous stem cell transplantation, and brentuximab vedotin exposure varied. The investigators isolated CD8+ T cells from thawed PBMCs using magnetic negative selection. Sequencing used immunoSEQ multiplex PCR; TCRdb keeps in-frame clones, though not all of them. The table lists 15,000 to 25,000 clones, roughly 82% of them singletons, with 7.3% in the top ten. The sequencing used CD8+ T cells from blood, collected before the fourth cycle of nivolumab. The receptors were sampled from a human donor with classical Hodgkin lymphoma.

This clone was picked up a small number of times. CDR3 residues: CASSIPGQGRNEQFF. DNA of the CDR3: TGTGCCAGTAGTATCCCGGGACAGGGGAGGAATGAGCAGTTCTTC. The chain carries TRBV19 and TRBJ2-1; 10 nucleotides match TRBD1. Trimming removed 3 bases from V and 7 bases from J; junction bases left unmatched: 6. The CDR3 has 15 amino acids. Germline CDR1 reads LNHDA; CDR2 reads SQIVND (reference sequence).

This clone was detected a few times. The J gene is TRBJ1-5, the V gene TRBV5-6; D gene uncertain. Germline V gene sequence: CDR1 SGHDT, CDR2 YYEEEE. This CDR3 is 14 amino acids long. V dropped 2 bases and J dropped 5 bases, with 11 bases sitting between them. The CDR3 bases are TGTGCCAGCAGCTTTATGTCCGGAGATCAGCCCCAGCATTTT. Amino acid sequence: CASSFMSGDQPQHF.

The rearrangement uses TRBV12-5 and TRBJ2-7; maybe TRBD1 (5 bases). From germline, CDR1 is LGHNT and CDR2 FRNRAP. The CDR3 has 13 residues. Between the trimmed V and J ends, which lost 10 bases and 7 bases, there was a span of 20 bases. DNA of the CDR3: TGTGCTACTAACAGGACCTCCCGGAGTGAGCAGTACTTC. It is translated as CATNRTSRSEQYF.

This chain links TRBV9 with TRBJ1-2; the D is unclear. Trimming cost V 2 bases and J 2 bases, with 10 bases left between them. From germline, CDR1 is SGDLS and CDR2 YYNGEE. The CDR3 runs to 14 residues. This CDR3 is CASSVPEGNYGYTF. The CDR3 DNA is TGTGCCAGCAGCGTCCCGGAAGGCAACTATGGCTACACCTTC.

V and J are TRBV7-3 and TRBJ2-7, with 10 bases identical to TRBD2. The length of the CDR3 is 15 residues. Germline V CDR1 and CDR2: SGHTA, FQGTGA. J was trimmed by 2 bases and V by 5 bases; bases with no gene match: 6. CDR3 residues: CASSPLAGAAYEQYF. CDR3 bases: TGTGCCAGCAGCCCCCTAGCGGGGGCCGCCTACGAGCAGTACTTC.

The chain combines TRBV13 with TRBJ2-7, with 9 bases identical to TRBD1. The germline V gene encodes CDR1 PRHDT and CDR2 FYEKMQ (reference sequence). After removal of 0 bases from V and 6 bases from J, the junction contained 6 bases not matched to a gene. CDR3 length: 15 amino acids. CDR3 nucleotide sequence: TGTGCCAGCAGCTTAGGAGGGACAGGGTTCCGCGAGCAGTACTTC. It encodes CASSLGGTGFREQYF.

This sequence joins TRBV7-8 and TRBJ1-2; 7 positions match TRBD1. CDR3 length: 12 amino acids. The germline V gene has CDR1 SGHVS and CDR2 FQNEAQ. The V gene end was trimmed by 10 bases and the J gene end by 2 bases; junction bases not matched to a gene: 4. This CDR3 is CATGGDNYGYTF. The DNA of the CDR3 is TGTGCCACAGGGGGGGACAACTATGGCTACACCTTC.

V gene TRBV4-3 combines with J gene TRBJ1-6, with D possibly being TRBD1 (6 bases). This CDR3 is built from 16 residues. Germline V gene sequence: CDR1 LGHNA, CDR2 YSLEER. Trimming took 3 bases from V and 10 from J, leaving 19 bases between them. The CDR3 region has the DNA TGCGCCAGCAGCCATGGGACATCTCCCCATATGTCACCCCTCCACTTT. Protein sequence: CASSHGTSPHMSPLHF.

The chain joins TRBV5-5 to TRBJ2-1, with D unresolved. The germline CDR1 and CDR2 sequences are SGHKS and YYEKEE (reference sequence). V was shortened by 0 bases and J by 4 bases, with 5 bases between the two germline ends. This CDR3 is built from 13 residues. The CDR3 spells CASSLADYNEQFF. DNA of the CDR3: TGTGCCAGCAGCTTGGCCGATTACAATGAGCAGTTCTTC.

The V call is TRBV9, the J call TRBJ1-1, with a weak D call TRBD1 (6 bases). This CDR3 is built from 13 residues. The V gene lost 3 bases and the J gene lost 4 bases, with 10 bases spanning the gap. Looked up from germline, CDR1 is SGDLS and CDR2 is YYNGEE. The CDR3 DNA reads as TGTGCCAGCAGCGCCCAAGGGGGCACTGAAGCTTTCTTT. It translates to CASSAQGGTEAFF.

This rearrangement joins TRBV6-6 to TRBJ2-7; possible D gene TRBD1, 5 bases. The V end was cut by 8 bases, the J end by 2 bases, with 13 bases between. The germline V gene has CDR1 MNHNY and CDR2 SVGAGI (reference sequence). This CDR3 has 13 residues. The CDR3 region is CASVPPGTYEQYF. The CDR3, as DNA: TGTGCCAGCGTCCCCCCAGGGACCTACGAGCAGTACTTC.

The table lists this clone with a count of one. The chain has TRBV5-1 and TRBJ2-2; TRBD1 is a possible D gene (6 bases). CDR1 is SGHRS, CDR2 YFSETQ, per germline. Trimming took 0 bases from V and 0 from J, leaving 12 bases between them. The CDR3 spans 17 residues. In DNA, the CDR3 is TGCGCCAGCAGCTTGGCTTATGGACAGTCGAACACCGGGGAGCTGTTTTTT. Its translation: CASSLAYGQSNTGELFF.

The CDR3 loop reads CASSSWSAGGRGGYTF. The CDR3 nucleotides are TGTGCCAGCAGCTCTTGGTCGGCAGGGGGCAGAGGTGGCTACACCTTC. This chain links TRBV11-2 with TRBJ1-2; 8 bases align to TRBD1. Germline CDR1 and CDR2: SGHAT and FQNNGV. The CDR3 consists of 16 residues. V lost 4 bases and J lost 7; bases outside the gene matches: 14.

The rearrangement joins TRBV6-5 to TRBJ1-1; D ambiguous. This CDR3 is 13 amino acids long. V lost 7 bases and J lost 3, with 12 bases in between. Germline lookup yields CDR1 MNHEY and CDR2 SVGAGI. CDR3 protein: CASTLAGHTEAFF. In DNA form, the CDR3 reads TGTGCCAGCACCCTAGCGGGTCACACTGAAGCTTTCTTT.

This sequence joins TRBV4-2 and TRBJ1-5; weak D call: TRBD1 (5 bases). Germline V gene lookup returns CDR1 LGHNA and CDR2 YNFKEQ. V shed 1 base and J shed 5 bases, with 15 bases lying between them. There are 16 residues in the CDR3. The DNA of the CDR3 is TGTGCCAGCAGCCAAGGTTCTCAGGGTGGATATCAGCCCCAGCATTTT. Protein: CASSQGSQGGYQPQHF.

V is TRBV4-2 and J is TRBJ2-5; D is tentatively TRBD1 or TRBD2 (6 bases each). The J call is in doubt because the DNA end fits TRBJ2-7 better. The CDR3 sequence is 15 residues long. Per germline, CDR1 LGHNA and CDR2 YNFKEQ. The CDR3 is CASSQTGAQRDEQYF. In DNA, the CDR3 is TGTGCCAGCAGCCAAACGGGGGCACAAAGAGACGAGCAGTACTTC.

The chain has TRBV7-6 and TRBJ2-1, with D perhaps TRBD1 (6 bases). Germline V CDR1 and CDR2: SGHVS, FNYEAQ. V gave up 1 base and J gave up 4 bases, with 8 bases separating them. This CDR3 region has 14 residues. The CDR3 sequence is CASSLGTDYNEQFF. CDR3 DNA: TGTGCCAGCAGCTTAGGGACAGATTACAATGAGCAGTTCTTC. Using reference TRBV7-6 and TRBJ2-1 for the parts outside the CDR3, the full variable domain is GAGVSQSPRYKVTKRGQDVALRCDPISGHVSLYWYRQALGQGPEFLTYFNYEAQQDKSGLPNDRFSAERPEGSISTLTIQRTEQRDSAMYRCASSLGTDYNEQFFGPGTRLTVL.

The chain joins TRBV27 to TRBJ1-1; 11 bases are shared with TRBD1. Unmatched junction bases numbered 0, after V lost 6 bases and J lost 3 bases. Germline loops: CDR1 MNHEY, CDR2 SMNVEV (reference sequence). The CDR3 spans 13 residues. CDR3 sequence: CASRGQGDTEAFF. The CDR3 DNA follows: TGTGCCAGCAGGGGACAGGGGGACACTGAAGCTTTCTTT.

CDR3 nucleotides: TGTGCCAGCAGTTTGTCGGGGGCACCCTACGAGCAGTACTTC. Amino acid sequence: CASSLSGAPYEQYF. The chain carries TRBV27 and TRBJ2-7; D assignment may be TRBD1 or TRBD2 (6 bases each). Between the trimmed V and J ends, which lost 3 bases and 2 bases, there was a span of 11 bases. This CDR3 comprises 14 residues. Germline V gives CDR1 MNHEY, CDR2 SMNVEV (reference sequence).

The rearrangement joins TRBV7-6 to TRBJ2-7; 7 nucleotides agree with TRBD1. The germline gives CDR1 SGHVS, CDR2 FNYEAQ. V was clipped by 3 bases and J by 2 bases; unmatched bases: 1. This CDR3 spans 13 amino acids. In nucleotides, the CDR3 is TGTGCCAGCAGCTTCGGACAGGCCTACGAGCAGTACTTC. Protein sequence: CASSFGQAYEQYF.

This chain links TRBV4-1 with TRBJ2-7; D is unclear. CDR1 is MGHRA and CDR2 is YSYEKL in the germline V gene. CDR3 length: 13 residues. The ends were cut back, 0 bases at V and 2 bases at J, with 5 bases in the middle. CDR3 region: CASSQDTAYEQYF. The DNA for the CDR3 is TGCGCCAGCAGCCAAGACACAGCCTACGAGCAGTACTTC.

The rearrangement joins TRBV27 to TRBJ1-3; the D is unclear. The germline CDR1 and CDR2 sequences are MNHEY and SMNVEV (reference sequence). The CDR3 is 15 amino acids. V was clipped by 7 bases and J by 0 bases, with 13 bases between them. The DNA for the CDR3 is TGTGCCAGCAAATCTATACGGGGCTCTGGAAACACCATATATTTT. This codes for CASKSIRGSGNTIYF.

The chain links TRBV15 to TRBJ1-1, with D uncertain. The germline gives CDR1 LNHNV, CDR2 YYDKDF (reference sequence). This CDR3 comprises 15 residues. The germline V and J ends were trimmed by 0 bases and 1 base, with 9 bases remaining between them. DNA for the CDR3: TGTGCCACCAGCAGAGATATGGGCAGGAACACTGAAGCTTTCTTT. This sequence encodes CATSRDMGRNTEAFF.

The V call is TRBV28, the J call TRBJ1-1, with a possible D match to TRBD1 (5 bases). The CDR3 is made up of 13 amino acids. V was cut by 2 bases and J by 9 bases, with 13 bases left in between. Germline V gene sequence: CDR1 MDHEN, CDR2 SYDVKM. The CDR3 coding sequence is TGTGCCAGCAGTTTAGTAAACGGGGCGAAAGCTTTCTTT. Translated: CASSLVNGAKAFF.

For this clone: Germline and junction disagree at one end, which may indicate a read error. The rearrangement links TRBV5-3 to TRBJ2-5; no firm D call. TRBV5-3 counts as an open reading frame of uncertain function. This CDR3 spans 12 amino acids. The DNA for the CDR3 is TGTGCCAGCAGCTTGGAGTGGGAGACCCAGTACTTC. Translation: CASSLEWETQYF.

The chain has TRBV27 and TRBJ1-2; D not resolved. The CDR3 consists of 13 residues. CDR1 and CDR2 (germline): MNHEY, SMNVEV (reference sequence). Between the trimmed V and J ends, which lost 2 bases and 5 bases, there was a span of 9 bases. CDR3 DNA: TGTGCCAGCAGTTTAACCTCGGGATATGGCTACACCTTC. Its protein is CASSLTSGYGYTF.

The chain couples TRBV5-4 to TRBJ2-6, with D possibly being TRBD1 (5 bases). This CDR3 is built from 13 residues. Germline CDR1 and CDR2: SGHNT and YYREEE (reference sequence). Trimming left V 7 bases short and J 2 bases short, with 7 bases between. CDR3 coding DNA: TGTGCCAGCTCAGGGCCTGGGGCCAACGTCCTGACTTTC. Amino acids: CASSGPGANVLTF.